The 20 T cell receptor beta chains listed next were all sequenced from one sample in a study of glioma-infiltrating T cells after dendritic cell vaccination. Time point indicated: after dendritic cell vaccination, including at tumor progression/relapse. The table came from immunoSEQ multiplex PCR; TCRdb's copy has only in-frame clones and leaves some out. The profile covers tens of thousands of clones, with about 80% appearing a single time and 15% to 18% taken by the ten largest. The sequencing used blood, collected after dendritic cell vaccination. All receptors come from a human donor with glioblastoma.

V and J are TRBV4-1 and TRBJ2-1, with 9 positions matching TRBD2. Germline assignment: CDR1 MGHRA and CDR2 YSYEKL. Trimming cost V 0 bases and J 13 bases; bases outside gene matches: 7. CDR3 length: 14 residues. The CDR3 sequence is CASSQDRAGGRQFF. The CDR3 DNA sequence: TGCGCCAGCAGCCAAGATCGAGCGGGGGGTAGACAGTTCTTC.

The sample holds a few counts of this clone. The chain carries TRBV21-1 and TRBJ2-1; TRBD2, the table's D call, was not compared with the DNA. TRBV21-1 is recorded as a pseudogene. CDR3 length: 16 amino acids. The CDR3 coding sequence is TGTGCCAGCAGCAAAGGGACTAGCGGGGGGCTCAATGAGCAGTTCTTC. It is translated as CASSKGTSGGLNEQFF.

The rearrangement uses TRBV7-9 and TRBJ2-2; TRBD1 matches 9 bases. J lost 6 bases, V lost 7 bases, and 6 bases had no gene match. The CDR3 extends over 14 amino acids. Germline CDR1 is SEHNR and CDR2 is FQNEAQ (reference sequence). The CDR3 DNA reads as TGTGCCAGCAACCGGGACAGGGTTTCCGGGGAGCTGTTTTTT. Protein: CASNRDRVSGELFF. The full variable domain, its missing parts supplied by reference TRBV7-9 and TRBJ2-2, is DTGVSQNPRHKITKRGQNVTFRCDPISEHNRLYWYRQTLGQGPEFLTYFQNEAQLEKSRLLSDRFSAERPKGSFSTLEIQRTEQGDSAMYLCASNRDRVSGELFFGEGSRLTVL.

This clone was seen a few times. This chain connects TRBV7-8 to TRBJ1-5; TRBD1 agrees at 8 bases. Trimming took 6 bases from V and 6 from J; bases not matched to a gene: 22. This CDR3 has 19 residues. Germline V gives CDR1 SGHVS, CDR2 FQNEAQ. CDR3 residues: CASSPSSWGTGDMFQPQHF. As DNA, the CDR3 is TGTGCCAGCAGTCCCTCGAGCTGGGGGACAGGCGATATGTTTCAGCCCCAGCATTTT. Using reference TRBV7-8 and TRBJ1-5 for the parts outside the CDR3, the full variable domain is GAGVSQSPRYKVAKRGQDVALRCDPISGHVSLFWYQQALGQGPEFLTYFQNEAQLDKSGLPSDRFFAERPEGSVSTLKIQRTQQEDSAVYLCASSPSSWGTGDMFQPQHFGDGTRLSIL.

The chain employs TRBV20-1 and TRBJ2-7; 7 bases agree with TRBD1. The V segment lost 5 bases and the J segment 4 bases; nucleotides outside the gene matches: 2. The CDR3 runs 11 residues. Per the germline V gene, CDR1 is DFQATT and CDR2 is SNEGSKA (reference sequence). The DNA for the CDR3 is TGCAGTGCTGGGGACAGATACGAGCAGTACTTC. Protein sequence: CSAGDRYEQYF.

The chain has TRBV30 and TRBJ2-3, with a tentative D call TRBD1 (5 bases). Per the germline V gene, CDR1 is GTSNPN and CDR2 is SVGIG (reference sequence). This CDR3 contains 16 residues. V shed 0 bases and J shed 3 bases, with 16 bases lying between them. The CDR3 DNA is TGTGCCTGGAGTGTACGGAAAGGGGCGAGAACAGATACGCAGTATTTT. This codes for CAWSVRKGARTDTQYF.

This sequence joins TRBV4-2 and TRBJ1-4, with D maybe TRBD1 (5 bases). Germline V gene lookup returns CDR1 LGHNA and CDR2 YNFKEQ. Trimming removed 1 base from V and 1 base from J, with 10 bases in between. CDR3 size: 16 residues. The CDR3 coding sequence is TGTGCCAGCAGCCAAGTCGGGGGATTAACTAATGAAAAACTGTTTTTT. Amino acid sequence: CASSQVGGLTNEKLFF.

The CDR3 coding sequence is TGTGCCAGCAGAAGGGAGGACTATGGCTACACCTTC. Its translation: CASRREDYGYTF. The chain has TRBV27 and TRBJ1-2; no reliable D call. From germline, CDR1 is MNHEY and CDR2 SMNVEV (reference sequence). V lost 6 bases to trimming and J lost 3 bases, with 8 bases between them. This CDR3 spans 12 amino acids.

V usage is TRBV6-5 and J usage is TRBJ2-7; D is possibly TRBD1 (6 bases). V was pared by 6 bases and J by 3 bases, with 18 bases between. Germline V gene lookup returns CDR1 MNHEY and CDR2 SVGAGI. This CDR3 has 15 amino acids. This CDR3 is CASSLGAWDVYEQYF. Written as DNA, the CDR3 is TGTGCCAGCAGCTTGGGGGCCTGGGACGTCTACGAGCAGTACTTC.

The rearrangement uses TRBV6-5 and TRBJ1-5; D possibly corresponds to TRBD1 (6 bases). The CDR3 is 13 residues long. Per germline, CDR1 MNHEY and CDR2 SVGAGI. The V end lost 5 bases, the J end lost 6 bases, and 11 bases lay between the germline ends. The CDR3 DNA follows: TGTGCCAGCAGTACAGGGACGGTTCAGCCCCAGCATTTT. Its protein is CASSTGTVQPQHF.

The chain recombines TRBV5-1 with TRBJ2-5, with D hard to call. V lost 0 bases and J lost 1, with 7 bases in between. The CDR3 loop spans 14 amino acids. Germline assignment: CDR1 SGHRS and CDR2 YFSETQ. The CDR3 spells CASSLGTAQETQYF. CDR3 nucleotide sequence: TGCGCCAGCAGCTTGGGCACAGCCCAAGAGACCCAGTACTTC.

The CDR3 coding sequence is TGTGCCAGCAGCTTACCCACCTCCCTTAGCGGGGGTTGGGCAGATACGCAGTATTTT. Encoded protein: CASSLPTSLSGGWADTQYF. The V and J genes are TRBV11-2 and TRBJ2-3; 9 bases map to TRBD2. V gave up 2 bases and J gave up 4 bases; unmatched junction bases: 16. This CDR3 spans 19 amino acids. The germline V gene has CDR1 SGHAT and CDR2 FQNNGV.

In its sample, this clone was seen a few times. This chain links TRBV19 with TRBJ1-3; a possible D gene is TRBD1 (5 bases). This CDR3 comprises 14 residues. V was trimmed by 8 bases and J by 0 bases, leaving 11 bases between them. Germline-derived CDR1 and CDR2 are LNHDA and SQIVND (reference sequence). CDR3 in amino acids: CASDLGGSGNTIYF. In DNA form, the CDR3 reads TGTGCCAGTGACCTCGGGGGCTCTGGAAACACCATATATTTT.

V and J are TRBV7-2 and TRBJ1-5; 7 nucleotides line up with TRBD1. Germline values: CDR1 SGHTA, CDR2 FQGNSA. This CDR3 is built from 15 residues. V lost 3 bases to trimming and J lost 6 bases; unmatched junction nucleotides: 8. CDR3 region: CASSFGQVITQPQHF. CDR3 coding DNA: TGTGCCAGCAGCTTTGGACAGGTCATCACTCAGCCCCAGCATTTT.

This clone was found once. The chain employs TRBV15 and TRBJ2-2, with a possible D match to TRBD2 (6 bases). V was cut by 0 bases and J by 6 bases, with 11 bases left in between. The CDR3 sequence is 15 residues long. Germline CDR1 reads LNHNV; CDR2 reads YYDKDF (reference sequence). The CDR3 nucleotides read TGTGCCACCAGCAGAGATCTGGCGGGGCCCGGGGAGCTGTTTTTT. It translates to CATSRDLAGPGELFF.

This clone was detected only a few times. This chain connects TRBV11-2 to TRBJ2-7, with D possibly being TRBD1 (5 bases). Germline loops: CDR1 SGHAT, CDR2 FQNNGV. The V gene lost 5 bases and the J gene lost 3 bases, with 11 bases spanning the gap. The CDR3 runs to 13 residues. CDR3 protein: CASSAWTSYEQYF. CDR3 nucleotide sequence: TGTGCCAGCAGCGCCTGGACAAGCTACGAGCAGTACTTC.

CDR3: CASSQFDGAGELFF. Written as DNA, the CDR3 is TGCGCCAGCAGCCAATTTGACGGAGCCGGGGAGCTGTTTTTT. The chain uses TRBV4-1 and TRBJ2-2; D is undetermined. Germline V gene lookup returns CDR1 MGHRA and CDR2 YSYEKL. Deletions cut 2 bases from V and 6 bases from J, with 10 bases between. The length of the CDR3 is 14 residues.

The V and J genes are TRBV27 and TRBJ1-4; D unclear. From germline, CDR1 is MNHEY and CDR2 SMNVEV (reference sequence). CDR3 length: 15 amino acids. Trimming removed 0 bases at V and 7 bases at J, with 12 bases between. CDR3 amino acids: CASSLSPARGEKLFF. The CDR3 nucleotides read TGTGCCAGCAGTTTATCGCCGGCCCGGGGTGAAAAACTGTTTTTT.

The V gene is TRBV9, the J gene TRBJ1-1; D is perhaps TRBD1 (5 bases). V lost 3 bases to trimming and J lost 3 bases, with 12 bases between them. Germline V CDR1 and CDR2: SGDLS, YYNGEE. The CDR3 runs 14 residues. The CDR3, as DNA: TGTGCCAGCAGCGGGTCAGGGTCTCACACTGAAGCTTTCTTT. Translation gives CASSGSGSHTEAFF.

The V gene is TRBV7-2, the J gene TRBJ2-5; 12 nucleotides match TRBD2. CDR1 and CDR2 from the germline V gene are SGHTA and FQGNSA. This CDR3 is built from 17 residues. V lost 0 bases and J lost 2; bases outside the gene matches: 4. The CDR3 sequence: CASSLAHGTSGQETQYF. CDR3 nucleotides: TGTGCCAGCAGCTTAGCGCACGGGACTAGCGGGCAAGAGACCCAGTACTTC.